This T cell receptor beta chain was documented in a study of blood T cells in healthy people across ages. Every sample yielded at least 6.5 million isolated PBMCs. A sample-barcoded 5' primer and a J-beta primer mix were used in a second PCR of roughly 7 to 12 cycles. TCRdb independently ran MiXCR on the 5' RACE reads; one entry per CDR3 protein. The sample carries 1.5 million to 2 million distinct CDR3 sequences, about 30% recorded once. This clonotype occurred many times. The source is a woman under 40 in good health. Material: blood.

CDR3 in amino acids: CASSAYNEKLFF. The CDR3 DNA reads TGTGCCAGCAGCGCTTATAATGAAAAACTGTTTTTT. The V gene is TRBV9, the J gene TRBJ1-4; D remains unclear. The CDR3 totals 12 residues. The V end was cut by 3 bases, the J end by 4 bases, with 4 bases between. The germline V gene encodes CDR1 SGDLS and CDR2 YYNGEE.